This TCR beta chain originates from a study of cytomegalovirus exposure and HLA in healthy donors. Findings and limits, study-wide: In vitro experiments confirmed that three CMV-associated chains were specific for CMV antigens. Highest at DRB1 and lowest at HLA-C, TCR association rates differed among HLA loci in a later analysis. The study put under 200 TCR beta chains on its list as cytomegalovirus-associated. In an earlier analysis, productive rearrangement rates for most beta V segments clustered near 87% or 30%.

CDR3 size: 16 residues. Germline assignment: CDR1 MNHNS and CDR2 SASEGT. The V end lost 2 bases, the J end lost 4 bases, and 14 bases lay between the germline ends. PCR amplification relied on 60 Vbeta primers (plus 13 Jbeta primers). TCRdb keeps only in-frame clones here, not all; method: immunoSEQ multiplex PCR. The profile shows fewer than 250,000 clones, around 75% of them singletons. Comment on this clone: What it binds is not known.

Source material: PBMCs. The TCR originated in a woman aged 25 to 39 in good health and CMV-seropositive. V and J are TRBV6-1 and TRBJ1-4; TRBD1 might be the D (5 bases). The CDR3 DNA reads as TGTGCCAGCAGTGAAACGGCAGGGCTTAATAATGAAAAACTGTTTTTT. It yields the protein CASSETAGLNNEKLFF.